This TCR beta chain derives from a study of control samples from healthy donors and cancer patients. Some clones are missing from TCRdb's copy, which holds only in-frame ones; the method was immunoSEQ multiplex PCR. The sample holds about 150,000 clones, around 96% seen once. V was shortened by 1 base and J by 0 bases, with 6 bases between the two germline ends. The CDR3 runs to 14 residues. Per the germline V gene, CDR1 is LGHDT and CDR2 is YNNKEL (reference sequence). The specimen sequenced was blood. This clonotype originated in a man aged 40-50 years in good health. The chain recombines TRBV3-1 (or the pseudogene TRBV3-2) with TRBJ2-5; D possibly corresponds to TRBD2 (6 bases). The CDR3 is CASSQGDYQETQYF. Here the CDR3 DNA reads TGTGCCAGCAGCCAAGGGGACTACCAAGAGACCCAGTACTTC.